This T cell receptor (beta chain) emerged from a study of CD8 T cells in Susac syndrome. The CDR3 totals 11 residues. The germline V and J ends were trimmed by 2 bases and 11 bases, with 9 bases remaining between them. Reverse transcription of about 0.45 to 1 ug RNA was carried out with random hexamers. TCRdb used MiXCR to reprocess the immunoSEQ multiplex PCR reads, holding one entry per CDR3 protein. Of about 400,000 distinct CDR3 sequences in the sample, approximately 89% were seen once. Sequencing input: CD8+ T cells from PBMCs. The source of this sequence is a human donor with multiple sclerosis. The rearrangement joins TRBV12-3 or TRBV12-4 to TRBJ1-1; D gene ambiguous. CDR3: CASSLTGYAFF. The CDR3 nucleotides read TGTGCCAGCAGTTTAACGGGATACGCTTTCTTT.